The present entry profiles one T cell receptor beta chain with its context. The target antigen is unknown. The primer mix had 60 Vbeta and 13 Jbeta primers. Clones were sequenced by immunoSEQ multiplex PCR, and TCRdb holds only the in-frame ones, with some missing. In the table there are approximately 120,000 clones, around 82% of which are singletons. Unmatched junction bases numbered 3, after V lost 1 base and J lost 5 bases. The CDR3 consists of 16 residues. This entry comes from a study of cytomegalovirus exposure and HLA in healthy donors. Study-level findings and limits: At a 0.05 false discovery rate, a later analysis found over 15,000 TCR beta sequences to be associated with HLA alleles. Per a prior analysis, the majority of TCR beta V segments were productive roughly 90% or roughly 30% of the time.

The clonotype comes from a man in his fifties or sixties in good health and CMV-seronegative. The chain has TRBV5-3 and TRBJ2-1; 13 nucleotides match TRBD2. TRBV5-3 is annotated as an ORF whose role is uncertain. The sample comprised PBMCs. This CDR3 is CARSLPGLAGDNEQFF. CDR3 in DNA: TGTGCCAGAAGCTTGCCCGGACTAGCGGGGGACAATGAGCAGTTCTTC.